This T cell receptor beta chain stems from a study of post-analysis software for immune sequencing data. Across the study: Patients had relapsing-remitting, secondary progressive or progressive-relapsing multiple sclerosis; some lacked subtype.

Trimming at V came to 4 bases and at J to 5 bases, leaving 6 bases not matched to a gene. Per germline, CDR1 SGHKS and CDR2 YYEKEE (reference sequence). The CDR3 runs to 14 residues. General study results and limits: When patients were compared with controls, a handful of TRBV segments were more frequent, TRBV5-6, TRBV5-1 and TRBV20-1 among them. Those with multiple sclerosis, the patient group, showed significantly lower normalized Chao1 diversity than controls. By F measure, strong co-clustering occurred among samples prepared in the same batch.

In regard to this clonotype: Its antigen is still unknown.

Unique molecular identifiers had been added to the TCR beta cDNA libraries. From around 1 to 9.1 million T cells, 450,000 to 550,000 cDNA molecules were obtained. One entry per CDR3 protein results from TCRdb running MiXCR on the PCR reads. The data hold about 820,000 distinct CDR3 sequences, with roughly 50% observed a single time. The chain recombines TRBV5-5 with TRBJ2-5, with 9 bases aligning to TRBD1. Sequenced input: blood. This TCR derives from a girl aged 5-17 years with multiple sclerosis. Written as DNA, the CDR3 is TGTGCCAGCAGCGGGACAGGGATCAGGGAGACCCAGTACTTC. It yields the protein CASSGTGIRETQYF.